One TCR beta chain is described in this entry. All glioblastoma patients lacked an isocitrate dehydrogenase mutation. Using immunoSEQ multiplex PCR, the repertoire was profiled, and TCRdb retains in-frame clones only, with some absent. In the table there are around 73,000 clones, over 70% of which are singletons. The V and J ends lost 9 bases and 6 bases respectively, with 17 bases between them. Germline assignment: CDR1 LNHDA and CDR2 SQIVND (reference sequence). This CDR3 has 13 amino acids. This sample was included in a study of glioma-infiltrating T cells after dendritic cell vaccination. Study context: Patients had newly diagnosed or recurrent glioblastoma and received dendritic cell vaccines. Autologous tumor lysate-pulsed dendritic cell vaccination was given between about 2003 and 2013. The vaccine used monocyte-derived dendritic cells pulsed overnight with autologous tumor lysate.

The sequence came from a human donor with glioblastoma. Specimen: blood, collected before dendritic cell vaccination. V is TRBV19 and J is TRBJ1-2; tentatively, D is TRBD1 (6 bases). In DNA, the CDR3 is TGTGCCAGCCGTGGTAGGGGGACCGATGGCTACACCTTC. Protein product: CASRGRGTDGYTF.